Following are 9 T cell receptor beta chains from one sample sequenced in a study of blood T cell repertoires in COVID-19. Libraries were prepared by immunoSEQ multiplex PCR; TCRdb keeps only in-frame clonotypes and omits some of them. The sample contains 97,000 or so clones, about nine tenths of which appear only once. Sequenced material: peripheral blood. The receptors come from a woman in her forties or fifties with COVID-19, enrolled during active disease.

The chain joins TRBV11-2 to TRBJ1-6, with D perhaps TRBD1 (6 bases). Germline V lookup: CDR1 SGHAT, CDR2 FQNNGV. V shed 5 bases and J shed 10 bases, with 21 bases lying between them. The CDR3 is made up of 16 amino acids. CDR3 region: CASSMPSGGGYSPLHF. CDR3 DNA: TGTGCCAGCAGCATGCCTTCGGGGGGCGGCTACTCACCCCTCCACTTT.

The rearrangement uses TRBV11-2 and TRBJ1-6; no clear D. The germline V gene has CDR1 SGHAT and CDR2 FQNNGV. The germline V and J ends were trimmed by 2 bases and 9 bases, with 20 bases remaining between them. The length of the CDR3 is 17 residues. In nucleotides, the CDR3 is TGTGCCAGCAGCTTAATCCGCTCCCCCCCCCGAGGTTCACCCCTCCACTTT. This translates into CASSLIRSPPRGSPLHF.

The chain uses TRBV6-5 and TRBJ1-5; TRBD1 agrees at 8 bases. Germline values: CDR1 MNHEY, CDR2 SVGAGI. CDR3 length equals 13 residues. V lost 6 bases and J lost 3; bases outside the gene matches: 1. The CDR3: CASRDRDNQPQHF. As DNA, the CDR3 is TGTGCCAGCAGGGACAGGGACAATCAGCCCCAGCATTTT.

The genes are TRBV6-5 and TRBJ2-7, with a weak D call TRBD1 (6 bases). Per germline, CDR1 MNHEY and CDR2 SVGAGI. Trimming stripped 2 bases from V and 4 bases from J, with 15 bases between. The CDR3 has 15 residues. In nucleotides, the CDR3 is TGTGCCAGCAGTTACGGGGACACATTATGGTACGAGCAGTACTTC. This encodes CASSYGDTLWYEQYF.

The V call is TRBV2, the J call TRBJ2-1; the match to TRBD2 covers 14 bases. This CDR3 contains 16 residues. V was clipped by 6 bases and J by 2 bases; unmatched bases: 3. CDR1 and CDR2 from the germline V gene are SNHLY and FYNNEI. This chain's CDR3 is CASRGGLAGAYNEQFF. CDR3 sequence (DNA): TGTGCCAGCAGAGGGGGACTAGCGGGGGCCTACAATGAGCAGTTCTTC.

V usage is TRBV4-1 and J usage is TRBJ1-2, with D hard to call. The CDR3 is 18 residues long. The V end was cut by 2 bases, the J end by 3 bases, with 22 bases between. Germline V lookup: CDR1 MGHRA, CDR2 YSYEKL. CDR3 sequence reads: CASSQSWEVRLRDYGYTF. The CDR3 DNA sequence: TGCGCCAGCAGCCAATCTTGGGAGGTGAGATTAAGGGACTATGGCTACACCTTC.

V and J are TRBV2 and TRBJ2-7, with D perhaps TRBD1 (6 bases). The V gene lost 5 bases and the J gene lost 2 bases, with 13 bases spanning the gap. CDR1 is SNHLY and CDR2 is FYNNEI in the germline V gene. This CDR3 comprises 14 residues. CDR3 region: CASSQTGGAYEQYV. The CDR3 DNA follows: TGTGCCAGCAGTCAGACAGGAGGAGCCTACGAGCAGTACGTC.

CDR3 bases: TGTGCCAGCAGTTCGACGGGAAATCATCGGGGTGGCTACACCTTC. Its translation is CASSSTGNHRGGYTF. This chain links TRBV27 with TRBJ1-2, with no clear D. The CDR3 loop spans 15 amino acids. Trimming removed 4 bases at V and 7 bases at J, with 19 bases between. Looked up from germline, CDR1 is MNHEY and CDR2 is SMNVEV (reference sequence).

This CDR3 is CASSHRPNTKQYV. The CDR3 coding sequence is TGTGCCAGCAGCCACCGACCCAATACTAAGCAGTACGTC. The rearrangement links TRBV3-1 (or the pseudogene TRBV3-2) to TRBJ2-7; D remains ambiguous. CDR1 is LGHDT, CDR2 YNNKEL, per germline (reference sequence). The V end was cut by 3 bases, the J end by 8 bases, with 14 bases between. CDR3 size: 13 residues.